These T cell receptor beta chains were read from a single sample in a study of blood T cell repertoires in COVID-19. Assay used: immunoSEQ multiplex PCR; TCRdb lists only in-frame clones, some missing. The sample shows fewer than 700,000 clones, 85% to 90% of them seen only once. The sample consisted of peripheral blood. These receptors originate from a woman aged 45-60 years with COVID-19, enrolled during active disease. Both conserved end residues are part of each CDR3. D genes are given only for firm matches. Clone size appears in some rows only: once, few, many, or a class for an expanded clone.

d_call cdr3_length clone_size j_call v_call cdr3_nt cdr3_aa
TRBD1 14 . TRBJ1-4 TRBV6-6 TGTGCCAGCAGTTCTGGACAGGGTGGGGGAAAACTGTTTTTT CASSSGQGGGKLFF
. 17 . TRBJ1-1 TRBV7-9 TGTGCCAGCAGCTTAGCGGGGGCGGTGAATTTGAACACTGAAGCTTTCTTT CASSLAGAVNLNTEAFF
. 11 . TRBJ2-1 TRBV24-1 TGTGCCACCAGGGGGCAAAATGAGCAGTTCTTC CATRGQNEQFF
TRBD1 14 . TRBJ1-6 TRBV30 TGTGCCTGGAGTGTCGGGACAGGGGATTCACCCCTCCACTTT CAWSVGTGDSPLHF
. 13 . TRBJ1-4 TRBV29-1 TGCAGCGTCTTCGGGACACCTAATGAAAAACTGTTTTTT CSVFGTPNEKLFF
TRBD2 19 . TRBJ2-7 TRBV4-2 TGTGCCAGCAGCCAAGAACTTATAGTAGGCGGGGGGAGCTCCTACGAGCAGTACTTC CASSQELIVGGGSSYEQYF
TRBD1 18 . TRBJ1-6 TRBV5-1 TGCGCCAGCAGCTTGGGGCGAAGGACAGGGATTGAAGATTCACCCCTCCACTTT CASSLGRRTGIEDSPLHF
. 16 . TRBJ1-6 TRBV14 TGTGCCAGCAGCCAAGGGATGGCGAGGTATAATTCACCCCTCCACTTT CASSQGMARYNSPLHF
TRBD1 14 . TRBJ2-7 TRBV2 TGTGCCAGCAGTGAGGGGACAGGCTTCTACGAGCAGTACTTC CASSEGTGFYEQYF
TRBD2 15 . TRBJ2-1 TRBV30 TGTGCCTGGAGTGGCCCCGGGGGGTTTGGTGGCGAGCAGTTCTTC CAWSGPGGFGGEQFF
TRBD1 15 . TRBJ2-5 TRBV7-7 TGTGCCAGCAGCTCCGGACAGGGGTACCAAGAGACCCAGTACTTC CASSSGQGYQETQYF
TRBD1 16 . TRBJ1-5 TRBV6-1 TGTGCCAGCAGCGAACGGGACAGGCCAGGCATTCAGCCCCAGCATTTT CASSERDRPGIQPQHF
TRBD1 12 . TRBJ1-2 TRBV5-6 TGTGCCAGCAGCCCCGGACAGGCAGTGGACACCTTC CASSPGQAVDTF
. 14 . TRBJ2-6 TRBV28 TGTGCCAGCAGGCGGGGGCCCGGGGCCAACGTCCTGACTTTC CASRRGPGANVLTF
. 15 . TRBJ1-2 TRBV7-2 TGTGCCAGCAGCTTGTATCCAGGGCAGGACTATGGCTACACCTTC CASSLYPGQDYGYTF
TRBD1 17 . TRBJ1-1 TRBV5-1 TGCGCCAGCAGCTTGTTAGGGACAGGGGACATGAACACTGAAGCTTTCTTT CASSLLGTGDMNTEAFF
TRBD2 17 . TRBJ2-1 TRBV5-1 TGCGCCAGCAGCTGGACACCCACTAGCGGGGGATACAATGAGCAGTTCTTC CASSWTPTSGGYNEQFF
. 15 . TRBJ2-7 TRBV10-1 TGCGCCAGCAGTGAGTCGCTAGGGGCCTCCTACGAGCAGTACTTC CASSESLGASYEQYF
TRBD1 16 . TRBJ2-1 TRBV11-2 TGTGCCAGCAGCGCAAGCCTGGGACAGGGTGGTGATGAGCAGTTCTTC CASSASLGQGGDEQFF
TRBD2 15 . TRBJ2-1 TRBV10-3 TGTGCCATCAGCGGACTAGCGGGGGGGAACAATGAGCAGTTCTTC CAISGLAGGNNEQFF
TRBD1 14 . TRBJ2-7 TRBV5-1 TGCGCCAGCAGCCAGGGACAGGGAGCCTACGAGCAGTACTTC CASSQGQGAYEQYF
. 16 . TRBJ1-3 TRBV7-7 TGTGCCAGCAGCTTAGGAGGTCCCACCGCAGGAAACACCATATATTTT CASSLGGPTAGNTIYF
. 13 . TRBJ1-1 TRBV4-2 TGTGCCAGCACCGAAAAAATAGGGGCAAGGGCTTTCTTT CASTEKIGARAFF
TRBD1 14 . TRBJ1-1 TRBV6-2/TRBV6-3 TGTGCCAGCAGTTCAGGAGGGGGCCGAACTGAAGCTTTCTTT CASSSGGGRTEAFF
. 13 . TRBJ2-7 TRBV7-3 TGTGCCAGCAGCTTGCGGGACAGCTACGAGCAGTACTTC CASSLRDSYEQYF
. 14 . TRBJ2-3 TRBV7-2 TGTGCCAGCAGCCCGATGGGGGCGACAGATACGCAGTATTTT CASSPMGATDTQYF
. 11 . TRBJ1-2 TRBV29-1 TGCAGCGATACAGCCAACTATGGCTACACCTTC CSDTANYGYTF
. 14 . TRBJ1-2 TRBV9 TGTGCCAGCAGCTCCAGGTCAGGGCCCTATGGCTACACCTTC CASSSRSGPYGYTF
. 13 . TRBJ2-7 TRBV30 TGTGCCTGGAGGGCCTACAGGAGCTCCGAGCAGTACTTC CAWRAYRSSEQYF
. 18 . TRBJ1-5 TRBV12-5 TGTGCTAGTGGTTTGGCAACTCTTGGCAGGTTCGAGGGGGAGCCCCAGCATTTT CASGLATLGRFEGEPQHF
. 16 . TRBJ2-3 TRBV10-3 TGTGCCATCAGTAGGGCTGACAGGCCGTCCACAGATACGCAGTATTTT CAISRADRPSTDTQYF
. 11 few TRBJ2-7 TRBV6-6 TGTGCCAGCAGTTACGCTCGGGAGCAGTACTTC CASSYAREQYF
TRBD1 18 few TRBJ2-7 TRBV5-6 TGTGCCAGCAGCCAGCTACCGTACCCCGGGACAGGGGGGAACGAGCAGTACTTC CASSQLPYPGTGGNEQYF
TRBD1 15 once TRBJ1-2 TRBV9 TGTGCCAGCAGCGTAGACTTAGGGGGCAGAGATGGCTACACCTTC CASSVDLGGRDGYTF
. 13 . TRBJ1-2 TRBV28 TGTGCCAGCAAGGTCCCAGGGGTCGATGGCTACACCTTC CASKVPGVDGYTF
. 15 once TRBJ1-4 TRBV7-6 TGTGCCAGCAGCTTAGGGGGGGGCATAAATGAAAAACTGTTTTTT CASSLGGGINEKLFF
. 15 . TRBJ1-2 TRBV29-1 TGCAGCGTTGAAAGGCCCCCGGCAGGGGTCTATGGCTACACCTTC CSVERPPAGVYGYTF
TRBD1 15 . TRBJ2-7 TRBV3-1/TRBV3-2 TGTGCCAGCAGCCAGCCCGACAGGGAACCCTACGAGCAGTACTTC CASSQPDREPYEQYF
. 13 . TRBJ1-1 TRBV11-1 TGTGCCAGCAGCTTACGGGGGGGAGGAGGAGCTTTCTTT CASSLRGGGGAFF
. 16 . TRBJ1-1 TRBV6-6 TGTGCCAGCAGTTACCGGCCCAGGCCGCTAATGCTCGAAGCTTTCTTT CASSYRPRPLMLEAFF
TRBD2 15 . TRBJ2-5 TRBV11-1 TGTGCCAGCAGCTGGGGACTAGCGGGGGGAGAGACCCAGTACTTC CASSWGLAGGETQYF
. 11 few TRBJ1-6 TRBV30 TGTGCCAGTGCAGGCGAGTCACCCCTCCACTTT CASAGESPLHF
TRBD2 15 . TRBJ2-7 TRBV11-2 TGTGCCAGCAGCTTACGACATTCGGGGGGCTACGAGCAGTACTTC CASSLRHSGGYEQYF
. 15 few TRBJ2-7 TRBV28 TGTGCCAGCAGTTTTTCGGGGAATTTAGGCCACGAGCAGTACTTC CASSFSGNLGHEQYF
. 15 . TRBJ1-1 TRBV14 TGTGCCAGCAGCCAAGACCCAGGGTCGGACACTGAAGCTTTCTTT CASSQDPGSDTEAFF
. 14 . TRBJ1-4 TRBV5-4 TGTGCCAGCAGCTTAAAACAGGGAAATGAAAAACTGTTTTTT CASSLKQGNEKLFF
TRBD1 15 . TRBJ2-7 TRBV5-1 TGCGCCAGCAGTGCATTAGGACAGGGAAGCGACGAGCAGTACTTC CASSALGQGSDEQYF
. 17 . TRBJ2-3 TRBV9 TGTGCCAGCAGCCTGACCCACGGGAGCGGTAGCACAGATACGCAGTATTTT CASSLTHGSGSTDTQYF
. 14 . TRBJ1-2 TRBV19 TGTGCCAGTAGTCCTTACTTACAGGGCAGGAGCTACACCTTC CASSPYLQGRSYTF
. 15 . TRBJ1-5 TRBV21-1 TGTGCCAGCAGCAAAGGAACGAGGGGCAATCAGCCCCAGCATTTT CASSKGTRGNQPQHF